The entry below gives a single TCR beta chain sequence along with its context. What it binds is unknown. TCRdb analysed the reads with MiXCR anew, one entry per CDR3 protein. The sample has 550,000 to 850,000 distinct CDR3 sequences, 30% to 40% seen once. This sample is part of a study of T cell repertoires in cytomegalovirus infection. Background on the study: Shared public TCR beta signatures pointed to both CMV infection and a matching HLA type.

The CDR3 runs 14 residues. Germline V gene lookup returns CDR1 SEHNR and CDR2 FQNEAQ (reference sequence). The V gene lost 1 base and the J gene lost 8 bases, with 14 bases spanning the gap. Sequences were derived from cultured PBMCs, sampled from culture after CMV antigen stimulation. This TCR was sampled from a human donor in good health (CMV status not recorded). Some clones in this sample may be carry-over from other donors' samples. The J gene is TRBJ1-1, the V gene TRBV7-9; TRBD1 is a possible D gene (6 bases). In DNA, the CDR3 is TGTGCCAGCAGCTTAGGTGGACAGCTTAGCGAAGCTTTCTTT. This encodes CASSLGGQLSEAFF.